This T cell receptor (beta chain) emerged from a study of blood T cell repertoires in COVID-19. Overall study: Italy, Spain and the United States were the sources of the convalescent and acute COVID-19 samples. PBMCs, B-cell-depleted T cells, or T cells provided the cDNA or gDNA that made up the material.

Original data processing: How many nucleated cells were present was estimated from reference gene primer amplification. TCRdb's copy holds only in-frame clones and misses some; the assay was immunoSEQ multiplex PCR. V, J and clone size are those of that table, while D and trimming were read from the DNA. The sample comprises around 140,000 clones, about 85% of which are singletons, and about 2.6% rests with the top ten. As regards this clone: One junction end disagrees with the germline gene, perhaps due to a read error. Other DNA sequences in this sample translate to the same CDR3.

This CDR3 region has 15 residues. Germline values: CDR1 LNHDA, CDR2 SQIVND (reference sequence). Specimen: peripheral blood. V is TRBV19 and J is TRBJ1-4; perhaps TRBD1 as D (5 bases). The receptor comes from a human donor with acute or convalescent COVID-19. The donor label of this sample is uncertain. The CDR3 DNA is TGCGCCAGTAAATCCAGGGATTCGGAGTATGAAAAACTGTTTTTT. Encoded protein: CASKSRDSEYEKLFF.